Following are 32 T cell receptor beta chains from one sample sequenced in a study of graft-versus-host responses after intestinal transplantation. Method: immunoSEQ multiplex PCR; TCRdb's copy keeps in-frame clones and lacks some. The sample has approximately 14,000 clones; more than 35% are singletons. The sequencing here drew on alloreactive CD4+ T cells from a mixed lymphocyte reaction culture, taken before intestinal transplant. As to subset: CFSE-low proliferating T cells sorted from approximately six-day pre-transplant mixed lymphocyte reaction (GvH or HvG direction). These receptors were taken from a human patient who received an intestinal transplant.

This clone was counted a single time. The chain uses TRBV5-1 and TRBJ2-3; TRBD2 matches at 13 bases. The CDR3 spans 18 residues. The ends lost 4 bases at V and 5 bases at J; junction bases unmatched: 13. Germline CDR1 reads SGHRS; CDR2 reads YFSETQ. The CDR3 DNA sequence: TGCGCCAGCAGCACAGGGGTACTAGCGGGGGGGCCAGGAGATACGCAGTATTTT. This encodes CASSTGVLAGGPGDTQYF.

This chain joins TRBV4-3 and TRBJ1-2; D gene unclear. The germline V gene encodes CDR1 LGHNA and CDR2 YSLEER. V was clipped by 0 bases and J by 4 bases, with 9 bases between them. The CDR3 loop spans 14 amino acids. This CDR3 reads CASSQDLSLYGYTF. In nucleotides, the CDR3 is TGCGCCAGCAGCCAAGATTTGAGCCTCTATGGCTACACCTTC.

This clone was picked up a small number of times. V and J are TRBV19 and TRBJ1-6; D possibly corresponds to TRBD1 (6 bases). V lost 7 bases, J lost 2 bases, and 12 bases lay in between. This CDR3 is built from 15 residues. CDR1 LNHDA and CDR2 SQIVND come from the germline V gene (reference sequence). The CDR3 DNA is TGTGCCAGTAACGGGGGGACAACCTATAATTCACCCCTCCACTTT. The encoded protein is CASNGGTTYNSPLHF. Looking up the rest from reference TRBV19 and TRBJ1-6 gives the full variable domain: DGGITQSPKYLFRKEGQNVTLSCEQNLNHDAMYWYRQDPGQGLRLIYYSQIVNDFQKGDIAEGYSVSREKKESFPLTVTSAQKNPTAFYLCASNGGTTYNSPLHFGNGTRLTVT.

The V and J genes are TRBV6-4 and TRBJ2-3; D not certain. Germline V gene lookup returns CDR1 MRHNA and CDR2 SNTAGT. The CDR3 runs 14 residues. The V and J ends lost 5 bases and 0 bases respectively, with 9 bases between them. DNA for the CDR3: TGTGCCAGCAGTAGAAGCCCTAGCACAGATACGCAGTATTTT. Translating gives CASSRSPSTDTQYF.

The V and J genes are TRBV6-1 and TRBJ1-6, with 10 bases fitting TRBD1. CDR3 length: 17 amino acids. V trimming: 4 bases; J trimming: 2 bases; junction bases outside the gene matches: 5. Germline-derived CDR1 and CDR2 are MNHNS and SASEGT. Written as DNA, the CDR3 is TGTGCCAGCAGTGCGGGACAGGGGTGGACCTATAATTCACCCCTCCACTTT. Protein: CASSAGQGWTYNSPLHF.

V gene TRBV11-2 combines with J gene TRBJ1-5; the D is unclear. V gave up 4 bases and J gave up 7 bases, with 11 bases separating them. This CDR3 region has 13 residues. The germline gives CDR1 SGHAT, CDR2 FQNNGV. CDR3: CASSSQQGQPQHF. The CDR3 region has the DNA TGTGCCAGCAGCTCACAGCAAGGACAGCCCCAGCATTTT.

V usage is TRBV5-5 and J usage is TRBJ2-3; 8 nucleotides match TRBD2. Trimming at V came to 4 bases and at J to 2 bases, leaving 6 bases not matched to a gene. This CDR3 has 15 residues. Germline-derived CDR1 and CDR2 are SGHKS and YYEKEE (reference sequence). The CDR3 DNA reads as TGTGCCAGCAGCATCTACGGGGGGGCCACAGATACGCAGTATTTT. Translation gives CASSIYGGATDTQYF. The full variable domain, completed using reference TRBV5-5 and TRBJ2-3, is DAGVTQSPTHLIKTRGQQVTLRCSPISGHKSVSWYQQVLGQGPQFIFQYYEKEERGRGNFPDRFSARQFPNYSSELNVNALLLGDSALYLCASSIYGGATDTQYFGPGTRLTVL.

The chain is built from TRBV19 and TRBJ2-2, with D perhaps TRBD1 (5 bases). There are 16 residues in the CDR3. CDR1 and CDR2 (germline): LNHDA, SQIVND (reference sequence). Trimming pared 6 bases from V and 1 base from J, leaving 15 bases between. CDR3 bases: TGTGCCAGTAGGACTCTACGACAGTTGAACACCGGGGAGCTGTTTTTT. Its protein product is CASRTLRQLNTGELFF.

The V gene is TRBV6-4, the J gene TRBJ2-3; a possible D gene is TRBD2 (6 bases). This CDR3 is built from 16 residues. The germline CDR1 and CDR2 sequences are MRHNA and SNTAGT. The V gene lost 3 bases and the J gene lost 0 bases, with 13 bases spanning the gap. The CDR3: CASSEVWRGSTDTQYF. For the CDR3, the DNA is TGTGCCAGCAGTGAGGTTTGGCGGGGAAGCACAGATACGCAGTATTTT.

The rearrangement joins TRBV6-5 to TRBJ2-7; 8 bases agree with TRBD2. CDR3 length: 14 amino acids. V lost 8 bases, J lost 7 bases, and 13 bases stayed unmatched. Germline CDR1 MNHEY, CDR2 SVGAGI. This CDR3 is CASGLVAGSGEQYF. CDR3 DNA sequence: TGTGCCAGCGGTTTGGTAGCGGGGTCGGGGGAGCAGTACTTC.

In this sample, this clone turned up a few times. This chain connects TRBV21-1 to TRBJ2-3; the D call TRBD2 from the table was never checked on the DNA. TRBV21-1 is a pseudogene segment. This CDR3 contains 17 residues. In nucleotides, the CDR3 is TGTGCCAGCAGCAAAGTCGGTGATACCCTAGACACAGATACGCAGTATTTT. Translated: CASSKVGDTLDTDTQYF.

The chain employs TRBV5-5 and TRBJ1-5; no clear D. Per the germline V gene, CDR1 is SGHKS and CDR2 is YYEKEE (reference sequence). The V and J ends lost 4 bases and 5 bases respectively, with 25 bases between them. CDR3 length: 18 residues. CDR3 sequence reads: CASSAQYLVPNLDQPQHF. CDR3 coding DNA: TGTGCCAGCAGCGCGCAATACTTGGTCCCTAATCTGGATCAGCCCCAGCATTTT. Drawing the rest from reference TRBV5-5 and TRBJ1-5, the complete variable domain is DAGVTQSPTHLIKTRGQQVTLRCSPISGHKSVSWYQQVLGQGPQFIFQYYEKEERGRGNFPDRFSARQFPNYSSELNVNALLLGDSALYLCASSAQYLVPNLDQPQHFGDGTRLSIL.

The V and J genes are TRBV29-1 and TRBJ1-2, with 8 bases that match TRBD1. The V segment lost 1 base and the J segment 4 bases; nucleotides outside the gene matches: 5. Germline-derived CDR1 and CDR2 are SQVTM and ANQGSEA. There are 14 residues in the CDR3. The DNA for the CDR3 is TGCAGCGTTGAAGTCGGACAGGGAGGCTATGGCTACACCTTC. Translating it yields CSVEVGQGGYGYTF.

The rearrangement joins TRBV7-8 to TRBJ2-2; D is ambiguous. From germline, CDR1 is SGHVS and CDR2 FQNEAQ. The CDR3 consists of 14 residues. The V gene lost 2 bases and the J gene lost 6 bases, with 10 bases spanning the gap. Written as DNA, the CDR3 is TGTGCCAGCAGCTTATCTAACCCATCCGGGGAGCTGTTTTTT. This translates into CASSLSNPSGELFF. Full variable domain (rest looked up from reference TRBV7-8 and TRBJ2-2): GAGVSQSPRYKVAKRGQDVALRCDPISGHVSLFWYQQALGQGPEFLTYFQNEAQLDKSGLPSDRFFAERPEGSVSTLKIQRTQQEDSAVYLCASSLSNPSGELFFGEGSRLTVL.

Details on this clone: The junction shows a germline mismatch at one end, possibly a read error. V usage is TRBV7-9 and J usage is TRBJ2-1; the match to TRBD2 covers 12 bases. The CDR3 spans 14 residues. Germline V gives CDR1 SEHNR, CDR2 FQNEAQ (reference sequence). CDR3 amino acids: CASTLLAGGHEQFF. CDR3 sequence (DNA): TGTGCCAGCACCTTACTAGCGGGGGGACATGAGCAGTTCTTC.

The V call is TRBV19, the J call TRBJ1-5; D possibly corresponds to TRBD1 (5 bases). The CDR3 covers 13 residues. Germline CDR1 reads LNHDA; CDR2 reads SQIVND (reference sequence). With 3 bases removed from V and 6 bases from J, the gap between germline ends came to 9 bases. CDR3 protein: CASSIGQIQPQHF. Here the CDR3 DNA reads TGTGCCAGTAGTATCGGACAAATTCAGCCCCAGCATTTT.

The chain employs TRBV7-8 and TRBJ2-7; TRBD2 matches at 12 bases. CDR3 size: 15 residues. V lost 5 bases and J lost 9; bases outside the gene matches: 11. Germline V lookup: CDR1 SGHVS, CDR2 FQNEAQ. The CDR3: CASSLLWTSGVVQYF. CDR3 DNA: TGTGCCAGCAGCCTGCTGTGGACTAGCGGGGTCGTGCAGTACTTC.

The count of this clone is one. This sequence joins TRBV18 and TRBJ2-3, with TRBD2 identical over 14 bases. CDR1 KGHSH and CDR2 LQKENI come from the germline V gene. The CDR3 totals 16 residues. V lost 2 bases and J lost 5; bases outside the gene matches: 3. This chain's CDR3 is CASSPGLAGGKDTQYF. The CDR3 region has the DNA TGTGCCAGCTCACCAGGACTAGCGGGGGGTAAAGATACGCAGTATTTT.

The chain uses TRBV18 and TRBJ2-1; 9 nucleotides match TRBD2. Trimming at V came to 1 base and at J to 10 bases, leaving 11 bases not matched to a gene. The CDR3 loop spans 16 amino acids. CDR1 and CDR2 from the germline V gene are KGHSH and LQKENI. CDR3 residues: CASSPRIAGGLREQFF. Written as DNA, the CDR3 is TGTGCCAGCTCACCACGTATTGCGGGGGGGCTACGGGAGCAGTTCTTC.

This clone showed up just a few times. The chain couples TRBV11-2 to TRBJ2-5; 9 bases line up with TRBD2. J lost 3 bases, V lost 1 base, and 6 bases had no gene match. This CDR3 spans 16 amino acids. The germline CDR1 and CDR2 sequences are SGHAT and FQNNGV. The CDR3 DNA reads as TGTGCCAGCAGCTTAGCGGCTAGCGGGGTAAAAGAGACCCAGTACTTC. This codes for CASSLAASGVKETQYF.

Only one count was recorded for this clone. The chain joins TRBV19 to TRBJ2-2; 7 positions agree with TRBD2. Germline-derived CDR1 and CDR2 are LNHDA and SQIVND (reference sequence). V lost 3 bases, J lost 2 bases, and 3 bases stayed unmatched. CDR3 length: 15 amino acids. CDR3 sequence reads: CASSISGVNTGELFF. CDR3 coding DNA: TGTGCCAGTAGTATCAGCGGGGTAAACACCGGGGAGCTGTTTTTT.

As to this clone: Other nucleotide sequences from this sample produce the same CDR3. The gene calls are TRBV29-1 and TRBJ2-7, with 10 bases fitting TRBD1. Trimming took 6 bases from V and 2 from J; bases not matched to a gene: 1. Germline loops: CDR1 SQVTM, CDR2 ANQGSEA. The CDR3 is 12 residues long. CDR3 sequence (DNA): TGCAGCGTGGGGACAGGGGCCTACGAGCAGTACTTC. It is translated as CSVGTGAYEQYF.

CDR3 sequence reads: CASSSREAAEQYF. The CDR3 nucleotides are TGTGCCAGCAGCTCCAGGGAGGCGGCAGAGCAGTACTTC. J is TRBJ2-5 and V is TRBV7-2; a possible D gene is TRBD2 (6 bases). With 4 bases removed from V and 11 bases from J, the gap between germline ends came to 17 bases. The CDR3 spans 13 residues. The germline V gene encodes CDR1 SGHTA and CDR2 FQGNSA.

V is TRBV6-6 and J is TRBJ2-3, with a tentative D call TRBD1 (6 bases). Trimming left V 6 bases short and J 2 bases short, with 12 bases between. The CDR3 contains 14 residues. CDR1 MNHNY and CDR2 SVGAGI come from the germline V gene (reference sequence). DNA of the CDR3: TGTGCCAGCAGAAACAGGGTCCCCACAGATACGCAGTATTTT. Protein: CASRNRVPTDTQYF.

Remarks on this clone: The junction shows a germline mismatch at one end, possibly a read error. The rearrangement uses TRBV7-2 and TRBJ2-7, with 8 bases matching TRBD2. From germline, CDR1 is SGHTA and CDR2 FQGNSA. The CDR3 has 16 amino acids. Here the CDR3 reads CASSLQAGVSSYGQYF. The DNA of the CDR3 is TGTGCCAGCAGTCTCCAAGCGGGGGTGAGCTCCTACGGGCAGTACTTC. Full variable domain (remainder filled in from reference TRBV7-2 and TRBJ2-7): GAGVSQSPSNKVTEKGKDVELRCDPISGHTALYWYRQSLGQGLEFLIYFQGNSAPDKSGLPSDRFSAERTGGSVSTLTIQRTQQEDSAVYLCASSLQAGVSSYGQYFGPGTRLTVT.

The rearrangement joins TRBV6-6 to TRBJ1-6, with 8 bases lining up with TRBD1. Germline CDR1 reads MNHNY; CDR2 reads SVGAGI (reference sequence). This CDR3 spans 15 amino acids. J gave up 6 bases and V 7 bases, and 8 bases lay outside the gene matches. This CDR3 reads CASTKPGQVNSPLHF. CDR3 nucleotides: TGTGCCAGCACTAAACCGGGACAGGTTAATTCACCCCTCCACTTT.

This clone was picked up a small number of times. The J gene is TRBJ1-3, the V gene TRBV2; TRBD1 aligns across 9 bases. In germline, CDR1 is SNHLY, CDR2 FYNNEI. V lost 3 bases to trimming and J lost 3 bases; unmatched junction nucleotides: 6. The CDR3 loop spans 16 amino acids. The DNA of the CDR3 is TGTGCCAGCAGTGATTTTGGGACAGGGAATGGAAACACCATATATTTT. This codes for CASSDFGTGNGNTIYF.

The V call is TRBV7-9, the J call TRBJ2-7, with D possibly matching TRBD1 (8 bases). The CDR3 is made up of 14 amino acids. Deletions cut 4 bases from V and 12 bases from J, with 22 bases between. The germline V gene has CDR1 SEHNR and CDR2 FQNEAQ (reference sequence). As DNA, the CDR3 is TGTGCCAGCAGCTACCTGACAGGGGAGGGCGGCCTGTACTTC. This gives the protein CASSYLTGEGGLYF.

The chain is built from TRBV7-9 and TRBJ1-3; D gene unclear. The CDR3 contains 14 residues. Germline CDR1 is SEHNR and CDR2 is FQNEAQ (reference sequence). V was pared by 4 bases and J by 5 bases, with 12 bases between. The CDR3 reads CASSSGPFRNTIYF. The CDR3 nucleotides are TGTGCCAGCAGCTCAGGCCCCTTTAGAAACACCATATATTTT.

V and J are TRBV7-2 and TRBJ2-3, with D uncertain. Germline V gene sequence: CDR1 SGHTA, CDR2 FQGNSA. Trimming stripped 5 bases from V and 7 bases from J, with 7 bases between. The CDR3 is 11 amino acids. CDR3 nucleotides: TGTGCCAGCAGCCTAAAAAATACGCAGTATTTT. Translation: CASSLKNTQYF.

This clone occurred a few times. The chain is built from TRBV7-2 and TRBJ2-7; TRBD2 aligns across 11 bases. Germline CDR1 reads SGHTA; CDR2 reads FQGNSA. This CDR3 is 15 amino acids long. J was trimmed by 4 bases and V by 3 bases; bases with no gene match: 5. The CDR3 spells CASSFSPSGGYEQYF. CDR3 nucleotide sequence: TGTGCCAGCAGCTTTTCTCCTAGCGGGGGGTACGAGCAGTACTTC.

The V gene is TRBV6-5, the J gene TRBJ2-1; 12 bases agree with TRBD2. This CDR3 spans 15 amino acids. Germline CDR1 and CDR2: MNHEY and SVGAGI. The V gene end was trimmed by 6 bases and the J gene end by 4 bases; junction bases not matched to a gene: 4. CDR3 in DNA: TGTGCCAGCAGGACTAGCGGGGGCCAATACAATGAGCAGTTCTTC. This sequence encodes CASRTSGGQYNEQFF.